These 13 T cell receptor beta chains were all obtained from the same sample, sequenced in a study of blood T cell repertoires in COVID-19. Assay: immunoSEQ multiplex PCR; the TCRdb copy retains only in-frame clones and omits some. Of fewer than 250,000 clones listed, roughly 87% are singletons. The sample comprised PBMCs or T cells enriched from blood (not recorded which). These receptors were collected from a man in his thirties or forties who had recovered from COVID-19.

V usage is TRBV5-1 and J usage is TRBJ1-2; 7 positions agree with TRBD1. Germline-derived CDR1 and CDR2 are SGHRS and YFSETQ. V dropped 4 bases and J dropped 4; count of bases not matched to a gene: 4. The CDR3 has 13 amino acids. In DNA form, the CDR3 reads TGCGCCAGCAGCCCGGGACAGACCTATGGCTACACCTTC. Residues: CASSPGQTYGYTF.

This clone has only one observation. The chain is built from TRBV12-3 or TRBV12-4 and TRBJ2-1; D remains ambiguous. There are 11 residues in the CDR3. The V end lost 7 bases, the J end lost 9 bases, and 10 bases lay between the germline ends. CDR3: CASTLSSEQFF. Written as DNA, the CDR3 is TGTGCCAGCACCCTAAGTTCTGAGCAGTTCTTC.

The rearrangement joins TRBV28 to TRBJ1-2; D gene uncertain. The CDR3 length is 12 residues. Germline assignment: CDR1 MDHEN and CDR2 SYDVKM. Trimming pared 2 bases from V and 8 bases from J, leaving 9 bases between. The CDR3 here is CASSLNPEGYTF. The CDR3 region has the DNA TGTGCCAGCAGTTTAAACCCGGAGGGCTACACCTTC.

The chain combines TRBV9 with TRBJ2-3; 9 positions match TRBD2. Germline values: CDR1 SGDLS, CDR2 YYNGEE. The trim removed 0 bases at V and 7 bases at J, leaving 3 bases unmatched. The CDR3 has 14 residues. CDR3 DNA sequence: TGTGCCAGCAGCGTAGGACTAGCGGACAATACGCAGTATTTT. It encodes CASSVGLADNTQYF.

This sequence joins TRBV7-5 and TRBJ2-1; TRBD2 reflects the table's D call only, with no check against the DNA. TRBV7-5 is assigned pseudogene status. This CDR3 region has 14 residues. CDR3 DNA sequence: TGTGTCAGAAGCTTAGGACTAGCGGACAATGAGCAGTTCTTC. The encoded protein is CVRSLGLADNEQFF.

The chain recombines TRBV5-1 with TRBJ1-3; 7 bases are a match to TRBD1. Germline V gene sequence: CDR1 SGHRS, CDR2 YFSETQ. V lost 4 bases, J lost 0 bases, and 7 bases stayed unmatched. This CDR3 spans 16 amino acids. The CDR3 sequence is CASSTEGANSGNTIYF. CDR3 nucleotides: TGCGCCAGCAGCACAGAGGGGGCGAACTCTGGAAACACCATATATTTT.

This chain's CDR3 is CASSQVVGGRWETQYF. As DNA, the CDR3 is TGTGCCAGCAGCCAAGTAGTAGGGGGCAGATGGGAGACCCAGTACTTC. V gene TRBV14 combines with J gene TRBJ2-5; 7 bases are shared with TRBD1. The germline V gene encodes CDR1 SGHDN and CDR2 FVKESK. V lost 1 base, J lost 5 bases, and 10 bases stayed unmatched. This CDR3 region has 16 residues. Together with reference TRBV14 and TRBJ2-5, the CDR3 gives the full variable domain: EAGVTQFPSHSVIEKGQTVTLRCDPISGHDNLYWYRRVMGKEIKFLLHFVKESKQDESGMPNNRFLAERTGGTYSTLKVQPAELEDSGVYFCASSQVVGGRWETQYFGPGTRLLVL.

The chain uses TRBV27 and TRBJ1-1; 7 nucleotides agree with TRBD1. Germline lookup yields CDR1 MNHEY and CDR2 SMNVEV (reference sequence). The CDR3 contains 15 residues. The ends lost 8 bases at V and 4 bases at J; junction bases unmatched: 13. CDR3 coding DNA: TGTGCCAGCGGAATTCCGACAGGGATAACCACTGAAGCTTTCTTT. As protein: CASGIPTGITTEAFF.

This chain connects TRBV5-4 to TRBJ1-1; D is perhaps TRBD1 (6 bases). Trimming stripped 4 bases from V and 3 bases from J, with 7 bases between. Germline V gene sequence: CDR1 SGHNT, CDR2 YYREEE (reference sequence). The CDR3 contains 12 residues. CDR3 loop: CASSPGDTEAFF. The CDR3 nucleotides read TGTGCCAGCAGCCCAGGGGACACTGAAGCTTTCTTT.

Comments on this clone: Additional DNA sequences in this sample encode the identical CDR3. The chain combines TRBV9 with TRBJ2-7; D possibly corresponds to TRBD2 (5 bases). This CDR3 is built from 14 residues. The V end was cut by 0 bases, the J end by 1 base, with 8 bases between. Germline CDR1 SGDLS, CDR2 YYNGEE. The CDR3 DNA reads as TGTGCCAGCAGCGTAGGTGGGAGTTCCTACGAGCAGTACTTC. This translates into CASSVGGSSYEQYF.

The chain links TRBV5-4 to TRBJ1-3; no definite D call. The CDR3 is 11 residues long. Trimming removed 9 bases at V and 4 bases at J, with 8 bases between. CDR1 is SGHNT, CDR2 YYREEE, per germline (reference sequence). CDR3 protein: CAIEEGNTIYF. In nucleotides, the CDR3 is TGTGCCATCGAGGAGGGAAACACCATATATTTT.

This chain joins TRBV5-1 and TRBJ2-1, with TRBD2 identical over 9 bases. Germline V gene sequence: CDR1 SGHRS, CDR2 YFSETQ. The CDR3 is 14 residues long. With V trimmed by 2 bases and J by 6 bases, 3 bases remained unmatched. In nucleotides, the CDR3 is TGCGCCAGCAGCTTCCTAGCGGGATCCAATGAGCAGTTCTTC. Amino acids: CASSFLAGSNEQFF.

This clone appeared a few times. This chain links TRBV9 with TRBJ2-3; 12 bases fit TRBD2. CDR1 is SGDLS, CDR2 YYNGEE, per germline. V shed 3 bases, J shed 5 bases, and the junction held 1 base outside the gene matches. The CDR3 totals 14 residues. The CDR3, as DNA: TGTGCCAGCAGCGCTAGCGGGGGGGGAGATACGCAGTATTTT. It encodes CASSASGGGDTQYF.